This T cell receptor beta chain was sequenced during a study of cytomegalovirus exposure and HLA in healthy donors. Overall study: Later, an analysis reported that the 95 to 150 validation repertoires had used the same platform as the approximately 630 first-cohort repertoires. Study observations and caveats: There were some public TCRs occurring in many donors, but most TCR sequences were rare. Researchers counted about 150 TCR beta chains as cytomegalovirus-associated.

The donors were in the approximately 130-subject validation cohort, distinct from the approximately 700-subject first cohort. Notes on this clone: Its antigen is undetermined.

The repertoire was sequenced with immunoSEQ multiplex PCR; TCRdb's copy has only in-frame clones and lacks some. Of 300,000 to 400,000 clones in the sample, approximately 90% were seen once. The CDR3 is 15 residues long. V was cut by 6 bases and J by 1 base, with 15 bases left in between. In germline, CDR1 is SNHLY, CDR2 FYNNEI. This receptor was identified in a woman between 18 and 30 years old in good health and CMV-seronegative. The V gene is TRBV2, the J gene TRBJ1-1, with unresolved D. The sequenced material came from PBMCs. CDR3 sequence: CASSVQEATNTEAFF. In nucleotides, the CDR3 is TGTGCCAGCAGCGTCCAGGAGGCGACGAACACTGAAGCTTTCTTT.